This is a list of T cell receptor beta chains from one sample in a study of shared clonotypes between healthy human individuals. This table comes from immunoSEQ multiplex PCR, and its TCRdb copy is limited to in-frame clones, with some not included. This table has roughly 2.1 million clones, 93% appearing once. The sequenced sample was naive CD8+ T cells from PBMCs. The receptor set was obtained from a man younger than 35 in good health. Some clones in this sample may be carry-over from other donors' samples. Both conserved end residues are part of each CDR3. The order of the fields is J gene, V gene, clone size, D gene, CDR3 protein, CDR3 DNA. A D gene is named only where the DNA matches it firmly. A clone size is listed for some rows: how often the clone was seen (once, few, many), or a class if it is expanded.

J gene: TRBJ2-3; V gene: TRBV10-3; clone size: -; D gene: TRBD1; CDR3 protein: CAISQGPSDTQYF; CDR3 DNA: TGTGCCATCTCACAGGGGCCCTCGGATACGCAGTATTTT
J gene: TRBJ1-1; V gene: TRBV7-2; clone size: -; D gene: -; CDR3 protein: CASRRGSEAFF; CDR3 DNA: TGTGCCAGCAGGAGGGGATCTGAAGCTTTCTTT
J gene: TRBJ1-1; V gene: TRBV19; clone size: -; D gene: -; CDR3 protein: CASSIEVVHVIGSNTEAFF; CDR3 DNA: TGTGCCAGTAGTATCGAGGTAGTTCATGTGATAGGGTCGAACACTGAAGCTTTCTTT
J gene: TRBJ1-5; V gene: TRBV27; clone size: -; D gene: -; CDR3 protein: CASSREYGGQPQHF; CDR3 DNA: TGTGCCAGCAGTCGGGAATACGGGGGTCAGCCCCAGCATTTT
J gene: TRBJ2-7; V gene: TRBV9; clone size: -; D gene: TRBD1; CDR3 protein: CASSVAGGVGYEQYF; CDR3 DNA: TGTGCCAGCAGCGTAGCAGGGGGTGTGGGTTACGAGCAGTACTTC
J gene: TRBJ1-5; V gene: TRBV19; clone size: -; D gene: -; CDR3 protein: CASSIRAQPQHF; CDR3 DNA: TGTGCCAGTAGTATCCGGGCACAGCCCCAGCATTTT
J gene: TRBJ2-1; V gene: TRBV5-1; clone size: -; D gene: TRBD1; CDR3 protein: CASSPDRVGNEQFF; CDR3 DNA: TGCGCCAGCAGCCCGGACAGGGTGGGCAATGAGCAGTTCTTC
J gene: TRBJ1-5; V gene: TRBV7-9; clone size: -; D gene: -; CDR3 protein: CASSGSRGYQPQHF; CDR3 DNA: TGTGCCAGCAGCGGAAGTAGGGGATATCAGCCCCAGCATTTT
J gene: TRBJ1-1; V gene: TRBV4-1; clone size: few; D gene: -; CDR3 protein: CASSQIQGGDTEAFF; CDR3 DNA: TGCGCCAGCAGCCAAATCCAAGGGGGTGACACTGAAGCTTTCTTT
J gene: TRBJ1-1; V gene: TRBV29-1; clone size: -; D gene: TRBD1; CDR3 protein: CSVIKGQGFPEAFF; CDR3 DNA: TGCAGCGTAATAAAAGGACAGGGGTTTCCTGAAGCTTTCTTT
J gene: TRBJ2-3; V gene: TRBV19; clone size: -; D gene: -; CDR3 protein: CASSIRPSTDTQYF; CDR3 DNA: TGTGCCAGTAGTATTAGGCCGAGCACAGATACGCAGTATTTT
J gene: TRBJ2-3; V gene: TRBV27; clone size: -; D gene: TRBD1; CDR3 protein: CASSPQTGAPDTQYF; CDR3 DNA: TGTGCCAGCAGTCCGCAGACAGGGGCCCCAGATACGCAGTATTTT
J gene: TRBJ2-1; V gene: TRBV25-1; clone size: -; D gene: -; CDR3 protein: CASSDWSSYNEQFF; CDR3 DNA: TGTGCCAGCAGTGATTGGAGCTCCTACAATGAGCAGTTCTTC
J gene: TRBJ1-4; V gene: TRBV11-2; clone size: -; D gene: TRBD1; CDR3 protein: CASSPSGGGWREKLFF; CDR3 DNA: TGTGCCAGCAGCCCGTCAGGGGGCGGGTGGCGAGAAAAACTGTTTTTT
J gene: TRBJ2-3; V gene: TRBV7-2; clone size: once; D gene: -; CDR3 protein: CASSFRGDTQYF; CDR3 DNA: TGTGCCAGCAGCTTTCGGGGAGATACGCAGTATTTT
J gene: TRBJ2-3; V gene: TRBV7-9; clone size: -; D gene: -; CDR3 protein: CASSSDERQQHTQYF; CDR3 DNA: TGTGCCAGCAGCTCGGACGAACGCCAGCAGCATACGCAGTATTTT
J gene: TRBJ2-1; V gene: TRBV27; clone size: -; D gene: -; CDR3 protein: CASSWATGNEQFF; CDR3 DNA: TGTGCCAGCAGTTGGGCGACTGGCAATGAGCAGTTCTTC
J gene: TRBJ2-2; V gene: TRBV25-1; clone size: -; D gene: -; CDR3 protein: CASSGPGELFF; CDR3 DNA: TGTGCCAGCAGTGGTCCAGGGGAGCTGTTTTTT
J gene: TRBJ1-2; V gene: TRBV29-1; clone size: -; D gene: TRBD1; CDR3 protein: CSALTGGYGYTF; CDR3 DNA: TGCAGCGCTCTGACAGGGGGCTATGGCTACACCTTC
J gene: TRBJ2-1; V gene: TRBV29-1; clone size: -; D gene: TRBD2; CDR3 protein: CSVEDRGLAANEQFF; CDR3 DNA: TGCAGCGTTGAAGATCGAGGACTAGCGGCAAATGAGCAGTTCTTC
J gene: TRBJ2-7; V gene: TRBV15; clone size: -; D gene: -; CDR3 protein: CATSGGWQNEQYF; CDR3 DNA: TGTGCCACCAGCGGGGGGTGGCAAAACGAGCAGTACTTC
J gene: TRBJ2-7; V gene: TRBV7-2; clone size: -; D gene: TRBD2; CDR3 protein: CASRAGGTYEQYF; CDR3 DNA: TGTGCCAGCAGGGCGGGAGGAACCTACGAGCAGTACTTC
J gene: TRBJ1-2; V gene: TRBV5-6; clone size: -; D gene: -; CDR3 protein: CASSLLQGDGYTF; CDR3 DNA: TGTGCCAGCAGCTTACTACAGGGAGATGGCTACACCTTC
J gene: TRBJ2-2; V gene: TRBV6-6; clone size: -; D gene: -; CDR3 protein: CASSYSDGELFF; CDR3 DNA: TGTGCCAGCAGTTACTCGGACGGGGAGCTGTTTTTT
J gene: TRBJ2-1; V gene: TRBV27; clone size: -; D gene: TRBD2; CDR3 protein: CASNILAGDDNEQFF; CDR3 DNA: TGTGCCAGCAATATACTAGCGGGAGATGACAATGAGCAGTTCTTC
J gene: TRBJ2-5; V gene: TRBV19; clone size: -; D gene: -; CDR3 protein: CASSPPMEGTQYF; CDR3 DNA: TGTGCCAGTAGTCCTCCCATGGAGGGGACCCAGTACTTC
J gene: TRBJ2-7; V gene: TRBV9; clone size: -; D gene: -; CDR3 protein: CASSVGTTYEQYF; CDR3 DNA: TGTGCCAGCAGCGTAGGCACCACCTACGAGCAGTACTTC
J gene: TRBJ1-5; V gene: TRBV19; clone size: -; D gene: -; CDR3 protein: CASSINLPDPGPQHF; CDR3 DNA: TGTGCCAGTAGTATAAACTTGCCTGATCCGGGGCCCCAGCATTTT
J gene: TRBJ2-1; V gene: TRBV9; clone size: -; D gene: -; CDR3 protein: CASSSDYLEQFF; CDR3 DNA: TGTGCCAGCAGCTCCGACTACCTCGAGCAGTTCTTC
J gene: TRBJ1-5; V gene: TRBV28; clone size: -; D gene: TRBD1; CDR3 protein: CATITSYRGYQPQHF; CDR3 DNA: TGTGCCACTATTACCTCCTACAGGGGATATCAGCCCCAGCATTTT
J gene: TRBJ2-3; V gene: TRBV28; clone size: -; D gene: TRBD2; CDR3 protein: CASSLFSGVGLGDTQYF; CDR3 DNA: TGTGCCAGCAGTTTATTTAGCGGGGTGGGGCTGGGGGATACGCAGTATTTT
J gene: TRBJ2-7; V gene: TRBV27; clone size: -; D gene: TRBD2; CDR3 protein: CASSPDFSGSSYEQYF; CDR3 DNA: TGTGCCAGCAGTCCGGATTTCAGCGGGAGCTCCTACGAGCAGTACTTC
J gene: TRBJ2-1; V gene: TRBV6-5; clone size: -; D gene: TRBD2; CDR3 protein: CASSPGLASYNEQFF; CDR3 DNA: TGTGCCAGCAGTCCTGGACTAGCGTCCTACAATGAGCAGTTCTTC
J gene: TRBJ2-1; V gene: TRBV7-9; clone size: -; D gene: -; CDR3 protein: CASSPEGPGAYNEQFF; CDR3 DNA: TGTGCCAGCAGCCCAGAAGGTCCGGGCGCCTACAATGAGCAGTTCTTC
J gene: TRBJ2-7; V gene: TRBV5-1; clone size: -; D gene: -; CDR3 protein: CASTPAGESYEQYF; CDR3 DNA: TGCGCCAGCACCCCGGCAGGGGAGTCCTACGAGCAGTACTTC
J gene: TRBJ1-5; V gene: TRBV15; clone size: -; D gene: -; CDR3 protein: CATSRWGARQPQHF; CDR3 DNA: TGTGCCACCAGCAGGTGGGGGGCTAGGCAGCCCCAGCATTTT
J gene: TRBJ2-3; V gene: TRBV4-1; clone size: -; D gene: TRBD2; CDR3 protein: CASSQPLAGVSHTQYF; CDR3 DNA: TGCGCCAGCAGCCAACCACTAGCGGGAGTTTCGCATACGCAGTATTTT